Listed here is a single T cell receptor (beta chain). This record belongs to a study of human T cells and chemical hapten exposure. The time point is: patch test 2, 6 weeks after DPC sensitization. Regarding treatment: therapeutic diphenylcyclopropenone sensitization with weekly scalp DPC. Patch tests were applied only after blood draws. The CDR3 is 13 residues long. V was clipped by 3 bases and J by 7 bases; unmatched bases: 5. The germline gives CDR1 MDHEN, CDR2 SYDVKM. It was the library that attached unique molecular identifiers to individual cDNA molecules. In TCRdb, the RACE reads were re-called with MiXCR into one record per CDR3 protein. The table has under 450,000 distinct CDR3 sequences, about 6% seen once.

This sample comprised whole blood, obtained in connection with sensitization to the hapten diphenylcyclopropenone (DPC). The sequence was collected from a woman aged 18-35 years with alopecia areata. Some clones in this sample may be carry-over from other donors' samples. This rearrangement joins TRBV28 to TRBJ1-2, with 7 nucleotides matching TRBD1. The CDR3 sequence is CASSLVTGFGYTF. CDR3 sequence (DNA): TGTGCCAGCAGTTTGGTGACAGGGTTTGGCTACACCTTC.